This T cell receptor (beta chain) was sequenced for a study of cytomegalovirus exposure and HLA in healthy donors. Study observations and caveats: Among TCR beta chains, those listed as cytomegalovirus-associated numbered around 160. Analyzed later, most CMV-associated TCR beta chains appeared HLA-restricted. Researchers reported in a later analysis that a missense DCLRE1C variant was tied to TCR beta V- and J-gene trimming.

V was shortened by 0 bases and J by 7 bases, with 9 bases between the two germline ends. Per germline, CDR1 LGHNA and CDR2 YSLEER. The CDR3 runs 13 residues. The PCR ran on 60 Vbeta and 13 Jbeta primers. TCRdb's copy holds only in-frame clones and misses some; the assay was immunoSEQ multiplex PCR. The repertoire includes fewer than 120,000 clones, around 78% of them detected once, and roughly 1.3% sits in the top ten. To note about this clone: Its antigen remains unidentified.

The chain is built from TRBV4-3 and TRBJ1-1, with D possibly being TRBD1 (5 bases). The source of this sequence is a woman under 40 in good health and CMV-seronegative. The specimen was PBMCs. DNA of the CDR3: TGCGCCAGCAGCCAAGATAGAGGACATGAAGCTTTCTTT. Residues: CASSQDRGHEAFF.